This entry lists 29 T cell receptor beta chains sequenced from one sample in a study of read filtering for tumor transcriptome and immune sequencing. Molecular barcoded adaptors covering alpha/delta and beta/gamma chains were used on about 390 ng RNA. TCRdb analysed the reads with MiXCR anew, one entry per CDR3 protein. Among 130,000 or so distinct CDR3 sequences listed, roughly an eighth were seen once. What was sequenced was a population of CD138-negative cells sorted from bone marrow. All receptors come from a donor at least 40 years old with multiple myeloma.

This clonotype was recorded many times. The J gene is TRBJ2-2, the V gene TRBV19; 8 bases map to TRBD1. The trim removed 5 bases at V and 5 bases at J, leaving 7 bases unmatched. This CDR3 is 15 amino acids long. The germline gives CDR1 LNHDA, CDR2 SQIVND (reference sequence). This CDR3 reads CASSPETGGTGELFF. DNA of the CDR3: TGTGCCAGTAGTCCGGAAACAGGGGGAACCGGGGAGCTGTTTTTT. The variable domain in full, with the rest retrieved from reference TRBV19 and TRBJ2-2, is DGGITQSPKYLFRKEGQNVTLSCEQNLNHDAMYWYRQDPGQGLRLIYYSQIVNDFQKGDIAEGYSVSREKKESFPLTVTSAQKNPTAFYLCASSPETGGTGELFFGEGSRLTVL.

About this clonotype: Possible read error: a much larger clone is one base away. The conserved closing phenylalanine or tryptophan is absent in this CDR3, likely reflecting a read error. This chain uses TRBV12-3 or TRBV12-4 with TRBJ1-1; D remains ambiguous. The CDR3 spans 13 residues. Trimming stripped 7 bases from V and 1 base from J, with 10 bases between. This CDR3 is CASTFDKNTEAFL. CDR3 nucleotide sequence: TGTGCCAGCACCTTCGACAAGAACACTGAAGCTTTCCTT.

Notes on this clonotype: A much more abundant neighbour one base away suggests this may be a read error. The chain is built from TRBV3-1 and TRBJ2-2, with D unclear. The germline CDR1 and CDR2 sequences are LGHDT and YNNKEL (reference sequence). The CDR3 has 16 residues. CDR3 coding DNA: TGTGTCAGCAGCCAAGAGGAAAGGGTGAACACCGGGGAGCTGTTTTTT. This encodes CVSSQEERVNTGELFF.

This clonotype has a count of ten or more. The chain has TRBV19 and TRBJ1-5, with D possibly TRBD1 on 5 matching bases. The CDR3 extends over 15 amino acids. Germline lookup yields CDR1 LNHDA and CDR2 SQIVND (reference sequence). Trimming pared 5 bases from V and 4 bases from J, leaving 15 bases between. The CDR3 sequence is CASSASGRVNQPQHF. DNA of the CDR3: TGTGCCAGTAGTGCTTCAGGGAGGGTGAATCAGCCCCAGCATTTT.

This chain connects TRBV20-1 to TRBJ2-7; 9 bases align to TRBD2. CDR1 DFQATT and CDR2 SNEGSKA come from the germline V gene (reference sequence). CDR3 length: 13 residues. The ends lost 6 bases at V and 6 bases at J; junction bases unmatched: 9. The CDR3 here is CSARRRGRAEQYF. CDR3 bases: TGCAGTGCCAGACGGCGCGGGAGGGCCGAGCAGTACTTC.

There are many counts of this clonotype. This rearrangement joins TRBV6-2 or TRBV6-3 to TRBJ2-1; the match to TRBD2 covers 8 bases. Germline V CDR1 and CDR2: MNHEY, SVGEGT. The CDR3 covers 14 residues. V was pared by 10 bases and J by 2 bases, with 7 bases of the junction left unmatched. DNA of the CDR3: TGTGCCATCACAACTAGCGGTACCTACAATGAGCAGTTCTTC. Protein sequence: CAITTSGTYNEQFF.

This clonotype has at least ten counts. In DNA form, the CDR3 reads TGTGCCAGTAGTCCGCATGGGGGAGGCTACGAGCAGTACTTC. Protein product: CASSPHGGGYEQYF. The rearrangement uses TRBV19 and TRBJ2-7, with D possibly TRBD2 on 6 matching bases. The V and J ends lost 5 bases and 3 bases respectively, with 14 bases between them. This CDR3 has 14 amino acids. CDR1 is LNHDA, CDR2 SQIVND, per germline (reference sequence). Together with reference TRBV19 and TRBJ2-7, the CDR3 gives the full variable domain: DGGITQSPKYLFRKEGQNVTLSCEQNLNHDAMYWYRQDPGQGLRLIYYSQIVNDFQKGDIAEGYSVSREKKESFPLTVTSAQKNPTAFYLCASSPHGGGYEQYFGPGTRLTVT.

This clonotype was counted ten times or more. In DNA form, the CDR3 reads TGCAGTGCTCGAAACCCCCGGACTAGCGAAACCTACGAGCAGTACTTC. Translating it yields CSARNPRTSETYEQYF. The chain couples TRBV20-1 to TRBJ2-7; 9 bases are shared with TRBD2. This CDR3 is 16 amino acids long. Unmatched junction bases numbered 13, after V lost 5 bases and J lost 2 bases. The V gene's germline CDR1 is DFQATT and CDR2 SNEGSKA (reference sequence).

This clonotype was seen ten or more times. The J gene is TRBJ2-1, the V gene TRBV7-3; 9 nucleotides line up with TRBD2. The CDR3 runs 15 residues. Germline V lookup: CDR1 SGHTA, CDR2 FQGTGA. With V trimmed by 4 bases and J by 2 bases, 3 bases remained unmatched. The CDR3 is CASSSLAGPYNEQFF. The DNA of the CDR3 is TGTGCCAGCAGCTCTCTAGCGGGACCCTACAATGAGCAGTTCTTC.

This clonotype was observed many times. V gene TRBV20-1 combines with J gene TRBJ2-7; a weak D match, TRBD2 (5 bases). In germline, CDR1 is DFQATT, CDR2 SNEGSKA (reference sequence). The CDR3 runs to 15 residues. V lost 6 bases and J lost 2, with 20 bases in between. CDR3 coding DNA: TGCAGTGCAGCAACCGGACCTGGAGGTCCCTACGAGCAGTACTTC. Amino acids: CSAATGPGGPYEQYF.

At least ten counts were recorded for this clonotype. The chain employs TRBV19 and TRBJ2-5; 8 bases are a match to TRBD1. The germline V gene has CDR1 LNHDA and CDR2 SQIVND (reference sequence). V was pared by 6 bases and J by 5 bases, with 11 bases of the junction left unmatched. This CDR3 has 15 amino acids. The CDR3 region has the DNA TGTGCCAGTAGGTACAGGGGGTCCGGAATGGAGACCCAGTACTTC. This codes for CASRYRGSGMETQYF.

This clonotype came up once. A much larger clone differs from this one at a single base, so this may be a read error. The genes are TRBV20-1 and TRBJ2-5, with D possibly matching TRBD2 (5 bases). This CDR3 is 14 amino acids long. CDR1 and CDR2 (germline): DFQATT, SNEGSKA (reference sequence). V shed 3 bases and J shed 5 bases, with 16 bases lying between them. For the CDR3, the DNA is TGCAGTGCTAGTCTCGCCACTAGGCCTGAGACCCAGTACTTC. Translation gives CSASLATRPETQYF.

This clonotype has at least ten counts. V gene TRBV6-5 combines with J gene TRBJ2-7; the match to TRBD2 covers 13 bases. The CDR3 contains 16 residues. With V trimmed by 6 bases and J by 5 bases, 10 bases remained unmatched. Germline V gene sequence: CDR1 MNHEY, CDR2 SVGAGI. CDR3 coding DNA: TGTGCCAGCAGCAGAAGGGGAGGACTAGCGGGGGACGAGCAGTACTTC. Its protein product is CASSRRGGLAGDEQYF.

Remarks on this clonotype: Given the absence of the conserved phenylalanine or tryptophan at the CDR3 end, a read error is likely. The V gene is TRBV7-3, the J gene TRBJ2-1; 13 bases map to TRBD2. Germline assignment: CDR1 SGHTA and CDR2 FQGTGA. J gave up 10 bases and V 5 bases, and 8 bases lay outside the gene matches. The CDR3 sequence is 15 residues long. CDR3 nucleotides: TGTGCCAGCAGCCACGGTGGACTAGCGGGAGACGAGCAGTTCCTC. This translates into CASSHGGLAGDEQFL.

This clonotype showed up many times. This chain connects TRBV18 to TRBJ2-7; D is perhaps TRBD2 (6 bases). From germline, CDR1 is KGHSH and CDR2 LQKENI. The CDR3 totals 16 residues. V dropped 2 bases and J dropped 0 bases, with 14 bases sitting between them. The chain's CDR3 is CASSPGGAAGSYEQYF. CDR3 sequence (DNA): TGTGCCAGCTCACCAGGAGGGGCCGCGGGCTCCTACGAGCAGTACTTC.

This clonotype was detected ten times or more. This chain connects TRBV24-1 to TRBJ2-1; no clear D. In germline, CDR1 is KGHDR, CDR2 SFDVKD. This CDR3 has 16 amino acids. The V gene lost 0 bases and the J gene lost 6 bases, with 14 bases spanning the gap. The CDR3 DNA sequence: TGTGCCACCAGTGATTTGGAAGGTCGTAGGGCCAATGAGCAGTTCTTC. Translating it yields CATSDLEGRRANEQFF.

At least ten counts were recorded for this clonotype. This chain links TRBV12-5 with TRBJ2-1; D is unresolved. Germline values: CDR1 LGHNT, CDR2 FRNRAP. V was trimmed by 2 bases and J by 6 bases, leaving 8 bases between them. The CDR3 is made up of 13 amino acids. The CDR3 DNA reads TGTGCTAGTGGTTTGACTCCCACCAATGAGCAGTTCTTC. The encoded protein is CASGLTPTNEQFF.

There are many counts of this clonotype. The rearrangement links TRBV29-1 to TRBJ2-1; a weak D match, TRBD1 (6 bases). V lost 0 bases, J lost 8 bases, and 14 bases lay in between. The CDR3 length is 14 residues. Germline assignment: CDR1 SQVTM and CDR2 ANQGSEA. The CDR3 nucleotides read TGCAGCGTTGAAGAGGGGGCTCCCCCTCATGAGCAGTTCTTC. As protein: CSVEEGAPPHEQFF.

At least ten counts were recorded for this clonotype. The chain couples TRBV29-1 to TRBJ2-3, with 9 bases matching TRBD2. The germline CDR1 and CDR2 sequences are SQVTM and ANQGSEA. V shed 3 bases, J shed 2 bases, and the junction held 15 bases outside the gene matches. The CDR3 has 18 residues. The CDR3 reads CSVDSSGKVARATDTQYF. DNA for the CDR3: TGCAGCGTTGATTCTAGCGGGAAAGTGGCTCGGGCCACAGATACGCAGTATTTT.

The genes are TRBV2 and TRBJ1-1; 8 nucleotides align to TRBD1. Germline lookup yields CDR1 SNHLY and CDR2 FYNNEI. The V and J ends lost 7 bases and 4 bases, in that order; junction bases with no gene match: 8. CDR3 length equals 14 residues. CDR3 amino acids: CASIPDRVVTEAFF. The CDR3 DNA follows: TGTGCCAGCATTCCGGACAGGGTGGTCACTGAAGCTTTCTTT.

This clonotype was picked up a small number of times. The CDR3 sequence: CASSYSGGGNQPQHF. The CDR3 DNA is TGTGCCAGCAGCTATTCGGGGGGGGGCAATCAGCCCCAGCATTTT. This rearrangement joins TRBV7-9 to TRBJ1-5; D perhaps matches TRBD1 (5 bases). Between the trimmed V and J ends, which lost 4 bases and 2 bases, there was a span of 12 bases. The CDR3 has 15 amino acids. CDR1 is SEHNR and CDR2 is FQNEAQ in the germline V gene (reference sequence).

About this clonotype: A much larger clonotype is one base distant, so this may be a read error. The conserved phenylalanine or tryptophan normally closing the CDR3 is absent here, so this likely arose from a read error. The J gene is TRBJ1-1, the V gene TRBV29-1; tentative D call: TRBD1 (6 bases). The germline V gene has CDR1 SQVTM and CDR2 ANQGSEA. CDR3 length: 12 residues. The V and J ends lost 6 bases and 10 bases respectively, with 18 bases between them. CDR3 residues: CSVWGHASIAFL. Written as DNA, the CDR3 is TGCAGCGTCTGGGGGCACGCTTCGATAGCTTTCCTT.

This clonotype has at least ten counts. This chain uses TRBV20-1 with TRBJ2-1; a possible D gene is TRBD2 (5 bases). The germline V and J ends were trimmed by 5 bases and 9 bases, with 14 bases remaining between them. This CDR3 is 12 amino acids long. Per germline, CDR1 DFQATT and CDR2 SNEGSKA (reference sequence). In nucleotides, the CDR3 is TGCAGTGCTGCGTACAGCCGGGGTGAGCAGTTCTTC. This encodes CSAAYSRGEQFF.

The chain uses TRBV7-2 and TRBJ2-3, with D tentatively TRBD2 (6 bases). V shed 5 bases and J shed 8 bases, with 20 bases lying between them. Germline values: CDR1 SGHTA, CDR2 FQGNSA. The CDR3 runs to 15 residues. This chain's CDR3 is CASSDTPGLGGTQYF. CDR3 in DNA: TGTGCCAGCAGCGATACGCCGGGACTTGGGGGTACGCAGTATTTT.

This clonotype was observed many times. The rearrangement links TRBV5-1 to TRBJ2-3; TRBD1 matches at 10 bases. The germline V gene encodes CDR1 SGHRS and CDR2 YFSETQ. The V and J ends lost 4 bases and 4 bases, in that order; junction bases with no gene match: 6. This CDR3 comprises 15 residues. The CDR3 region is CASSPGQGVPDTQYF. CDR3 nucleotide sequence: TGCGCCAGCAGCCCCGGACAGGGGGTGCCAGATACGCAGTATTTT.

This clonotype was seen ten or more times. The genes are TRBV21-1 and TRBJ1-6. TRBV21-1 constitutes a pseudogene. The CDR3 has 14 amino acids. CDR3 bases: TGTGCCAGCAGCTCTATTAAAGCGGCCTCACCCCTCCACTTT. As protein: CASSSIKAASPLHF.

This clonotype was counted ten times or more. The rearrangement uses TRBV29-1 and TRBJ2-2; 9 bases agree with TRBD2. The CDR3 runs 13 residues. V gave up 8 bases and J gave up 8 bases; unmatched junction bases: 9. Germline CDR1 reads SQVTM; CDR2 reads ANQGSEA. As DNA, the CDR3 is TGCAGCTCCTCTAGCGGGGTCGGAGGGGAGCTGTTTTTT. The encoded protein is CSSSSGVGGELFF.

This clonotype was picked up many times. CDR3 nucleotides: TGTGCCAGTAGTATGGGAGGTGATACGCAGTATTTT. The encoded protein is CASSMGGDTQYF. The chain recombines TRBV19 with TRBJ2-3, with D possibly matching TRBD2 (6 bases). V was clipped by 3 bases and J by 6 bases, with 7 bases between them. Germline CDR1 reads LNHDA; CDR2 reads SQIVND (reference sequence). CDR3 size: 12 residues.

This clonotype was counted at least ten times. V is TRBV24-1 and J is TRBJ1-1; D gene uncertain. The CDR3 runs to 13 residues. CDR1 is KGHDR, CDR2 SFDVKD, per germline. Trimming shortened V by 9 bases and J by 1 base, and 11 bases separated the two germline ends. CDR3 residues: CATSRTENTEAFF. DNA of the CDR3: TGTGCCACCTCCCGGACTGAGAACACTGAAGCTTTCTTT.